The 21 T cell receptor beta chains below all came from one sample that was sequenced in a study of T cell responses to AZD1222 COVID-19 vaccine. Data came from immunoSEQ multiplex PCR; TCRdb stores just in-frame clones and leaves some out. The table includes about 100,000 clones, approximately 91% detected once. The specimen was peripheral blood, collected on day 0 of AZD1222 vaccination. All receptors derive from an adult in good health.

The V gene is TRBV29-1, the J gene TRBJ1-1; unclear D gene. Trimming pared 4 bases from V and 4 bases from J, leaving 19 bases between. The CDR3 covers 15 residues. Germline loops: CDR1 SQVTM, CDR2 ANQGSEA. The CDR3 sequence: CSVGRRPFLSTEAFF. Here the CDR3 DNA reads TGCAGCGTTGGACGGAGGCCATTTCTGAGCACTGAAGCTTTCTTT.

This chain connects TRBV13 to TRBJ1-2; TRBD1 matches at 10 bases. Germline-derived CDR1 and CDR2 are PRHDT and FYEKMQ (reference sequence). Losses at the gene ends were 5 bases for V and 8 bases for J; bases not matched to a gene: 14. The CDR3 spans 16 residues. CDR3 DNA sequence: TGTGCCAGCAGCGCGCACCAAACCGGGACAGGGGACGGCTACACCTTC. Protein: CASSAHQTGTGDGYTF.

V and J are TRBV7-9 and TRBJ1-1, with TRBD1 as a possible D gene (5 bases). Trimming shortened V by 5 bases and J by 4 bases, and 11 bases separated the two germline ends. Germline lookup yields CDR1 SEHNR and CDR2 FQNEAQ (reference sequence). The CDR3 is made up of 13 amino acids. The CDR3 region is CASSVQVSTEAFF. CDR3 nucleotides: TGTGCCAGCAGCGTACAGGTCTCCACTGAAGCTTTCTTT. Complete variable domain (other parts from reference TRBV7-9 and TRBJ1-1): DTGVSQNPRHKITKRGQNVTFRCDPISEHNRLYWYRQTLGQGPEFLTYFQNEAQLEKSRLLSDRFSAERPKGSFSTLEIQRTEQGDSAMYLCASSVQVSTEAFFGQGTRLTVV.

This sequence joins TRBV18 and TRBJ2-1; 9 bases agree with TRBD2. The CDR3 extends over 15 amino acids. With V trimmed by 1 base and J by 4 bases, 2 bases remained unmatched. Germline V gene sequence: CDR1 KGHSH, CDR2 LQKENI. CDR3 bases: TGTGCCAGCTCACCACGACTAGCGGATTACAATGAGCAGTTCTTC. Amino acids: CASSPRLADYNEQFF.

The rearrangement links TRBV7-9 to TRBJ1-1, with a weak D call TRBD1 (5 bases). This CDR3 has 14 amino acids. Trimming removed 5 bases at V and 6 bases at J, with 16 bases between. CDR1 is SEHNR, CDR2 FQNEAQ, per germline (reference sequence). The CDR3 DNA sequence: TGTGCCAGCAGCCCACTGGTGGGGGTCGCTGAAGCTTTCTTT. It encodes CASSPLVGVAEAFF. Full variable domain (missing parts from reference TRBV7-9 and TRBJ1-1): DTGVSQNPRHKITKRGQNVTFRCDPISEHNRLYWYRQTLGQGPEFLTYFQNEAQLEKSRLLSDRFSAERPKGSFSTLEIQRTEQGDSAMYLCASSPLVGVAEAFFGQGTRLTVV.

The V gene is TRBV19, the J gene TRBJ2-7, with TRBD1 as a possible D gene (7 bases). The CDR3 spans 15 residues. The ends were cut back, 3 bases at V and 2 bases at J, with 14 bases in the middle. Germline V gene data show CDR1 as LNHDA and CDR2 as SQIVND (reference sequence). The CDR3 DNA follows: TGTGCCAGTAGTATTGGCAGGGGGGTTACCTACGAGCAGTACTTC. It is translated as CASSIGRGVTYEQYF.

CDR3 DNA sequence: TGTGCCAGCAGTGGGTCGAACAGCCAAGAGACCCAGTACTTC. It translates to CASSGSNSQETQYF. The chain is built from TRBV2 and TRBJ2-5; D remains ambiguous. CDR1 and CDR2 from the germline V gene are SNHLY and FYNNEI. The V and J ends lost 4 bases and 1 base respectively, with 10 bases between them. There are 14 residues in the CDR3.

This chain connects TRBV10-3 to TRBJ2-2; TRBD1 aligns across 7 bases. Germline V CDR1 and CDR2: ENHRY, SYGVKD. V lost 6 bases to trimming and J lost 3 bases; unmatched junction nucleotides: 7. There are 15 residues in the CDR3. CDR3 protein: CAISTDRTYTGELFF. The CDR3 DNA sequence: TGTGCCATCAGCACGGACAGGACTTACACCGGGGAGCTGTTTTTT.

The rearrangement links TRBV27 to TRBJ1-1, with D perhaps matching TRBD1 (5 bases). With 5 bases removed from V and 5 bases from J, the gap between germline ends came to 18 bases. This CDR3 is 15 amino acids long. Germline V gene data show CDR1 as MNHEY and CDR2 as SMNVEV (reference sequence). DNA of the CDR3: TGTGCCAGCAGTCCCCGAGGGGCGGGATTGACTGAAGCTTTCTTT. This gives the protein CASSPRGAGLTEAFF.

This chain links TRBV7-8 with TRBJ2-1; TRBD2 matches at 13 bases. The CDR3 has 14 residues. The germline gives CDR1 SGHVS, CDR2 FQNEAQ. J lost 12 bases, V lost 5 bases, and 7 bases had no gene match. CDR3 region: CASSPGLAGHGQFF. The CDR3 DNA reads TGTGCCAGCAGCCCGGGACTAGCGGGACATGGGCAGTTCTTC. Filled out from reference TRBV7-8 and TRBJ2-1, the complete variable domain reads GAGVSQSPRYKVAKRGQDVALRCDPISGHVSLFWYQQALGQGPEFLTYFQNEAQLDKSGLPSDRFFAERPEGSVSTLKIQRTQQEDSAVYLCASSPGLAGHGQFFGPGTRLTVL.

In this sample, this clone turned up a few times. This chain links TRBV21-1 with TRBJ1-1. TRBV21-1 is given as a pseudogene. This CDR3 contains 12 residues. The chain's CDR3 is CASKRICSEAFF. The CDR3 DNA is TGTGCCAGCAAAAGGATATGTTCTGAAGCTTTCTTT.

This sequence joins TRBV12-3 or TRBV12-4 and TRBJ1-5; D is possibly TRBD1 (6 bases). The CDR3 length is 11 residues. Trimming took off 7 bases at V and 6 bases at J, with 7 bases between the two ends. DNA for the CDR3: TGTGCCAGCATGGGGGCTCAGCCCCAGCATTTT. Protein product: CASMGAQPQHF.

This clone is a singleton in its sample. This chain joins TRBV24-1 and TRBJ2-7; 10 bases agree with TRBD1. V was clipped by 3 bases and J by 3 bases; unmatched bases: 4. The CDR3 spans 15 residues. CDR1 KGHDR and CDR2 SFDVKD come from the germline V gene. CDR3 sequence: CATSDPGQGFYEQYF. CDR3 nucleotide sequence: TGTGCCACCAGTGATCCGGGACAGGGGTTCTACGAGCAGTACTTC.

J is TRBJ2-1 and V is TRBV5-1; no clear D. CDR1 and CDR2 from the germline V gene are SGHRS and YFSETQ. V gave up 5 bases and J gave up 7 bases, with 4 bases separating them. CDR3 length: 10 residues. This CDR3 reads CASRGNEQFF. The CDR3 nucleotides are TGCGCCAGCAGAGGAAATGAGCAGTTCTTC.

The rearrangement joins TRBV6-1 to TRBJ1-3; the D is unclear. The CDR3 length is 15 residues. V was shortened by 2 bases and J by 1 base, with 9 bases between the two germline ends. Germline values: CDR1 MNHNS, CDR2 SASEGT. The CDR3 sequence is CASSERYLSGNTIYF. CDR3 nucleotide sequence: TGTGCCAGCAGTGAAAGGTATTTGTCTGGAAACACCATATATTTT.

This clone was recorded only once. The chain is built from TRBV5-5 and TRBJ2-5; perhaps TRBD1 as D (5 bases). V lost 5 bases and J lost 2, with 10 bases in between. Germline V gene data show CDR1 as SGHKS and CDR2 as YYEKEE (reference sequence). The CDR3 runs to 13 residues. CDR3 coding DNA: TGTGCCAGCAGTGAGACAGCACAAGAGACCCAGTACTTC. This encodes CASSETAQETQYF.

The chain links TRBV18 to TRBJ1-1; D perhaps matches TRBD1 (5 bases). CDR3 length: 15 residues. V was pared by 8 bases and J by 0 bases, with 16 bases between. Per germline, CDR1 KGHSH and CDR2 LQKENI. The CDR3 DNA reads TGTGCCAGCAGAGCCGGAGACAGCCTGAACACTGAAGCTTTCTTT. This translates into CASRAGDSLNTEAFF.

This chain uses TRBV12-3 or TRBV12-4 with TRBJ1-2; D unclear. Deletions cut 5 bases from V and 1 base from J, with 8 bases between. CDR3 length equals 13 residues. Written as DNA, the CDR3 is TGTGCCAGCAGTCGGACGGATAACTATGGCTACACCTTC. As protein: CASSRTDNYGYTF.

V gene TRBV5-6 combines with J gene TRBJ2-3, with a tentative D call TRBD1 (5 bases). The CDR3 totals 14 residues. Trimming stripped 2 bases from V and 1 base from J, with 8 bases between. Germline V gene lookup returns CDR1 SGHDT and CDR2 YYEEEE. CDR3 loop: CASSLKTGTDTQYF. CDR3 DNA: TGTGCCAGCAGCTTAAAGACAGGCACAGATACGCAGTATTTT.

In its sample, this clone was seen many times. V gene TRBV9 combines with J gene TRBJ2-7; 7 nucleotides match TRBD1. CDR3 size: 15 residues. Looked up from germline, CDR1 is SGDLS and CDR2 is YYNGEE. The V gene end was trimmed by 3 bases and the J gene end by 7 bases; junction bases not matched to a gene: 13. CDR3 nucleotides: TGTGCCAGCAGCGGAGGAGGACAGGCCACGAGAGAGCAGTACTTC. It yields the protein CASSGGGQATREQYF.

This clone appeared once. This chain joins TRBV13 and TRBJ2-1; either TRBD1 or TRBD2 may fit D (6 bases each). The V end was cut by 5 bases, the J end by 16 bases, with 21 bases between. This CDR3 is built from 13 residues. Germline values: CDR1 PRHDT, CDR2 FYEKMQ (reference sequence). Here the CDR3 DNA reads TGTGCCAGCAGCCCACCACTGCGGGACAACCTATTCTTC. It codes for CASSPPLRDNLFF.